These 22 T cell receptor beta chains share one sample of origin, sequenced in a study of shared clonotypes between healthy human individuals. Clones were sequenced by immunoSEQ multiplex PCR, and TCRdb holds only the in-frame ones, with some missing. Altogether about 2,100,000 clones are present, approximately 94% being singletons, with the ten largest covering 1.7%. Naive CD8 isolation took CD45RO-negative cells positively selected for CCR7 and excluded terminally differentiated effector memory CD45RA+ cells. Sequencing was done on a sample of naive CD8+ T cells from PBMCs. Receptors originate from a young man in good health. Some clones in this sample may be carry-over from other donors' samples.

The rearrangement links TRBV5-1 to TRBJ2-1, with TRBD1 matching 10 bases. The CDR3 covers 15 residues. J was trimmed by 8 bases and V by 4 bases; bases with no gene match: 9. In germline, CDR1 is SGHRS, CDR2 YFSETQ. CDR3 coding DNA: TGCGCCAGCAGCGCCGGACAGGGGGTTTACTATGAGCAGTTCTTC. This codes for CASSAGQGVYYEQFF.

Note on this clone: This same CDR3 is encoded by further DNA sequences in the sample. The chain carries TRBV6-1 and TRBJ2-1; 8 bases agree with TRBD2. V shed 2 bases and J 3 bases; nucleotides not matched to a gene: 3. CDR3 length: 15 residues. Per the germline V gene, CDR1 is MNHNS and CDR2 is SASEGT. CDR3 bases: TGTGCCAGCAGTGAAAGAAGCGGGAGCTACAATGAGCAGTTCTTC. Residues: CASSERSGSYNEQFF.

This chain connects TRBV27 to TRBJ2-6; D is ambiguous. The germline V gene encodes CDR1 MNHEY and CDR2 SMNVEV (reference sequence). The CDR3 is 18 amino acids. The V and J ends lost 3 bases and 0 bases respectively, with 15 bases between them. The CDR3 is CASSFSLKYYSGANVLTF. The CDR3 DNA reads TGTGCCAGCAGTTTTTCGTTGAAGTACTACTCTGGGGCCAACGTCCTGACTTTC.

The rearrangement joins TRBV4-1 to TRBJ2-1; D remains unclear. CDR1 and CDR2 from the germline V gene are MGHRA and YSYEKL. Deletions cut 1 base from V and 8 bases from J, with 12 bases between. This CDR3 contains 14 residues. CDR3 sequence: CASSQVNSVDEQFF. The DNA of the CDR3 is TGCGCCAGCAGCCAAGTAAATTCGGTGGATGAGCAGTTCTTC.

The J gene is TRBJ2-4, the V gene TRBV19; TRBD1 aligns across 9 bases. The CDR3 loop spans 14 amino acids. V lost 10 bases to trimming and J lost 3 bases; unmatched junction nucleotides: 7. The germline gives CDR1 LNHDA, CDR2 SQIVND (reference sequence). The CDR3 here is CATTGQGGKNIQYF. The CDR3, as DNA: TGTGCCACCACGGGACAGGGAGGCAAAAACATTCAGTACTTC. Full variable domain (rest looked up from reference TRBV19 and TRBJ2-4): DGGITQSPKYLFRKEGQNVTLSCEQNLNHDAMYWYRQDPGQGLRLIYYSQIVNDFQKGDIAEGYSVSREKKESFPLTVTSAQKNPTAFYLCATTGQGGKNIQYFGAGTRLSVL.

This chain connects TRBV11-3 to TRBJ2-7, with 10 bases identical to TRBD2. The V gene's germline CDR1 is SGHNT and CDR2 YENEEA. V lost 4 bases to trimming and J lost 6 bases; unmatched junction nucleotides: 12. The CDR3 runs 16 residues. CDR3 coding DNA: TGTGCCAGCAGCTGGGCTAGCGGGAGCTTACAGGGCGAGCAGTACTTC. Translated, it gives CASSWASGSLQGEQYF. The full variable domain, its missing parts supplied by reference TRBV11-3 and TRBJ2-7, is EAGVVQSPRYKIIEKKQPVAFWCNPISGHNTLYWYLQNLGQGPELLIRYENEEAVDDSQLPKDRFSAERLKGVDSTLKIQPAELGDSAVYLCASSWASGSLQGEQYFGPGTRLTVT.

The chain has TRBV5-1 and TRBJ2-1; D may be TRBD2 (6 bases). The germline V and J ends were trimmed by 9 bases and 2 bases, with 18 bases remaining between them. The CDR3 extends over 15 amino acids. Germline CDR1 and CDR2: SGHRS and YFSETQ. The CDR3 loop reads CATQVGGSTYNEQFF. The DNA for the CDR3 is TGCGCCACCCAGGTGGGAGGATCTACCTACAATGAGCAGTTCTTC.

The chain uses TRBV27 and TRBJ1-2, with D possibly matching TRBD1 (5 bases). Germline loops: CDR1 MNHEY, CDR2 SMNVEV (reference sequence). Trimming removed 2 bases from V and 3 bases from J, with 10 bases in between. The CDR3 is 14 amino acids. Here the CDR3 reads CASSLTGYDYGYTF. The CDR3 coding sequence is TGTGCCAGCAGTTTAACAGGTTACGACTATGGCTACACCTTC.

The chain joins TRBV6-5 to TRBJ2-7, with D possibly matching TRBD1 (7 bases). V lost 4 bases and J 4 bases, leaving 17 bases between the germline ends. Germline V gives CDR1 MNHEY, CDR2 SVGAGI. This CDR3 has 15 residues. For the CDR3, the DNA is TGTGCCAGCAGTTCCCACCCAGGGGGGTCGTACGAGCAGTACTTC. It is translated as CASSSHPGGSYEQYF.

This clone was found once. The same CDR3 also results from other DNA sequences found in this sample. This chain uses TRBV29-1 with TRBJ2-2, with 9 bases fitting TRBD1. The junction had 6 bases not matched to a gene; V was cut back by 7 bases and J by 6 bases. CDR1 SQVTM and CDR2 ANQGSEA come from the germline V gene. The CDR3 is 13 residues long. The CDR3 is CSARTGAAGELFF. CDR3 DNA: TGCAGCGCCCGGACAGGGGCAGCCGGGGAGCTGTTTTTT.

V and J are TRBV30 and TRBJ1-2; TRBD1 matches at 9 bases. Germline values: CDR1 GTSNPN, CDR2 SVGIG (reference sequence). The V and J ends lost 2 bases and 6 bases, in that order; junction bases with no gene match: 7. The CDR3 totals 14 residues. The CDR3 protein is CAWSPGTGIHGYTF. In DNA form, the CDR3 reads TGTGCCTGGAGTCCCGGGACAGGGATTCATGGCTACACCTTC.

The J gene is TRBJ2-7, the V gene TRBV27; D is possibly TRBD1 (5 bases). V lost 5 bases, J lost 3 bases, and 14 bases lay in between. Germline V gives CDR1 MNHEY, CDR2 SMNVEV (reference sequence). This CDR3 is built from 14 residues. The CDR3 protein is CASSLRQSFYEQYF. Written as DNA, the CDR3 is TGTGCCAGCAGTCTCCGACAGTCCTTCTACGAGCAGTACTTC.

The rearrangement links TRBV2 to TRBJ2-1; D is uncertain. CDR1 is SNHLY, CDR2 FYNNEI, per germline. CDR3 length equals 13 residues. Trimming took off 1 base at V and 8 bases at J, with 9 bases between the two ends. CDR3 sequence: CASSEGLKDEQFF. CDR3 sequence (DNA): TGTGCCAGCAGTGAAGGTTTGAAGGATGAGCAGTTCTTC.

This clone has only one observation. V usage is TRBV7-9 and J usage is TRBJ2-3; D may match TRBD1 or TRBD2 (6 bases each). CDR1 is SEHNR and CDR2 is FQNEAQ in the germline V gene (reference sequence). The CDR3 spans 14 residues. V was clipped by 6 bases and J by 6 bases, with 16 bases between them. The CDR3 nucleotides read TGTGCCAGCAGGAGAGGGGGGAGATTCGATACGCAGTATTTT. Its translation is CASRRGGRFDTQYF.

In nucleotides, the CDR3 is TGTGCCAGCAGCCAACTCGCGGGACTCCGAACAGAAGAGACCCAGTACTTC. As protein: CASSQLAGLRTEETQYF. The J gene is TRBJ2-5, the V gene TRBV7-9; tentatively, D is TRBD2 (6 bases). Germline assignment: CDR1 SEHNR and CDR2 FQNEAQ (reference sequence). V shed 5 bases and J shed 3 bases, with 22 bases lying between them. The CDR3 is made up of 17 amino acids.

This chain uses TRBV18 with TRBJ2-3, with 9 bases identical to TRBD2. Germline loops: CDR1 KGHSH, CDR2 LQKENI. The V gene end was trimmed by 0 bases and the J gene end by 1 base; junction bases not matched to a gene: 2. The CDR3 has 16 amino acids. DNA for the CDR3: TGTGCCAGCTCACCACCGCGGGGGGGTGGCACAGATACGCAGTATTTT. This codes for CASSPPRGGGTDTQYF.

This sequence joins TRBV30 and TRBJ2-7; D gene uncertain. Trimming left V 4 bases short and J 2 bases short, with 15 bases between. CDR3 length equals 14 residues. Germline CDR1 reads GTSNPN; CDR2 reads SVGIG (reference sequence). The CDR3 protein is CAWKRGEETYEQYF. Here the CDR3 DNA reads TGTGCCTGGAAGCGTGGGGAAGAAACCTACGAGCAGTACTTC. Full variable domain (missing parts from reference TRBV30 and TRBJ2-7): SQTIHQWPATLVQPVGSPLSLECTVEGTSNPNLYWYRQAAGRGLQLLFYSVGIGQISSEVPQNLSASRPQDRQFILSSKKLLLSDSGFYLCAWKRGEETYEQYFGPGTRLTVT.

This clone was recorded only once. This chain links TRBV28 with TRBJ2-3; D not resolved. Looked up from germline, CDR1 is MDHEN and CDR2 is SYDVKM. The CDR3 is 17 residues long. The ends were cut back, 6 bases at V and 1 base at J, with 20 bases in the middle. The CDR3 region has the DNA TGTGCCAGCAGAATTCGGCAACGCGATGATCGCACAGATACGCAGTATTTT. Its translation: CASRIRQRDDRTDTQYF.

V and J are TRBV4-1 and TRBJ1-4; D remains unclear. Trimming cost V 1 base and J 14 bases, with 11 bases left between them. Germline V gene data show CDR1 as MGHRA and CDR2 as YSYEKL. The CDR3 has 12 amino acids. The DNA for the CDR3 is TGCGCCAGCAGCCAAGCCGGGAATCTGCTGTTTTTT. Translation: CASSQAGNLLFF.

This rearrangement joins TRBV28 to TRBJ1-1, with D unclear. The length of the CDR3 is 16 residues. Germline CDR1 reads MDHEN; CDR2 reads SYDVKM. Between the trimmed V and J ends, which lost 3 bases and 0 bases, there was a span of 14 bases. The CDR3 bases are TGTGCCAGCAGTTTTGGGCCGGAGACCTTGAACACTGAAGCTTTCTTT. Residues: CASSFGPETLNTEAFF.

As concerns this clone: The same CDR3 can be traced to other DNA sequences in this sample. The chain uses TRBV27 and TRBJ2-7; 7 bases line up with TRBD1. Germline CDR1 MNHEY, CDR2 SMNVEV (reference sequence). The CDR3 covers 13 residues. V lost 4 bases, J lost 4 bases, and 4 bases stayed unmatched. CDR3 protein: CASSWGTAYEQYF. The CDR3 DNA follows: TGTGCCAGCAGTTGGGGGACAGCGTACGAGCAGTACTTC.

The chain recombines TRBV14 with TRBJ1-1; perhaps TRBD1 as D (6 bases). The V gene lost 1 base and the J gene lost 3 bases, with 15 bases spanning the gap. The CDR3 totals 16 residues. Germline CDR1 is SGHDN and CDR2 is FVKESK. The CDR3 bases are TGTGCCAGCAGCCAAGCTAACAGGGCTGAGTACACTGAAGCTTTCTTT. Its translation: CASSQANRAEYTEAFF.